This T cell receptor (beta chain) was sequenced for a study of identical twins. Overall study findings and caveats: Low generation probability was overrepresented in out-of-frame alpha sequences shared by twins. Invariant MAIT and iNKT cells are populations that could partly confound zero-insertion analyses. Fewer insertions characterized abundant cord blood beta clonotypes, whereas memory repertoires showed none.

This clonotype has a count of ten or more. The antigen is undetermined. The germline CDR1 and CDR2 sequences are MGHDK and SYGVNS. The V gene lost 4 bases and the J gene lost 2 bases, with 14 bases spanning the gap. The CDR3 is 15 residues long. TCRdb recomputed calls from the 5' RACE reads with MiXCR, one row per CDR3 protein. The sample lists under 900,000 distinct CDR3 sequences, about 12% occurring once. These data are also associated with another study on yellow fever vaccine responses in identical twins.

The TCR sequence derives from a young woman in good health. The rearrangement uses TRBV25-1 and TRBJ2-5; D perhaps matches TRBD1 (5 bases). Sequenced sample: PBMCs. The CDR3 loop reads CASSAAGIKQETQYF. CDR3 coding DNA: TGTGCCAGCAGTGCCGCAGGGATTAAACAAGAGACCCAGTACTTC. Full variable domain (rest looked up from reference TRBV25-1 and TRBJ2-5): EADIYQTPRYLVIGTGKKITLECSQTMGHDKMYWYQQDPGMELHLIHYSYGVNSTEKGDLSSESTVSRIRTEHFPLTLESARPSHTSQYLCASSAAGIKQETQYFGPGTRLLVL.